One and the same sample provided the 5 T cell receptor beta chains below, sequenced in a study of blood T cell repertoires in COVID-19. Measured with immunoSEQ multiplex PCR; TCRdb has only the in-frame clones, and not every one. The table lists roughly 140,000 clones, over 70% of them singletons. Sample: peripheral blood. Receptors originate from a man aged 50-60 years with active or convalescent COVID-19.

This chain links TRBV7-6 with TRBJ2-1; 8 bases are shared with TRBD2. V dropped 8 bases and J dropped 2; count of bases not matched to a gene: 14. Germline CDR1 SGHVS, CDR2 FNYEAQ. CDR3 size: 17 residues. CDR3 amino acids: CASGVGAGGSPYNEQFF. The CDR3 nucleotides read TGTGCCAGCGGGGTAGGGGCGGGAGGATCTCCCTACAATGAGCAGTTCTTC.

The chain employs TRBV6-5 and TRBJ1-2, with D tentatively TRBD1 (5 bases). Germline values: CDR1 MNHEY, CDR2 SVGAGI. CDR3 length: 14 residues. Trimming took 5 bases from V and 4 from J, leaving 14 bases between them. This chain's CDR3 is CASSPGLGGYGYTF. The CDR3 coding sequence is TGTGCCAGCAGTCCGGGACTTGGGGGCTATGGCTACACCTTC.

This clone has only a few counts. The rearrangement uses TRBV11-3 and TRBJ1-1; D is uncertain. Trimming took off 5 bases at V and 6 bases at J, with 13 bases between the two ends. The CDR3 has 13 amino acids. Germline V gene lookup returns CDR1 SGHNT and CDR2 YENEEA. CDR3 in amino acids: CASSVHSYSEAFF. The CDR3 DNA reads as TGTGCCAGCAGCGTGCATAGTTACTCTGAAGCTTTCTTT. Full variable domain (remainder filled in from reference TRBV11-3 and TRBJ1-1): EAGVVQSPRYKIIEKKQPVAFWCNPISGHNTLYWYLQNLGQGPELLIRYENEEAVDDSQLPKDRFSAERLKGVDSTLKIQPAELGDSAVYLCASSVHSYSEAFFGQGTRLTVV.

This clone was recorded once. The chain links TRBV9 to TRBJ2-7; TRBD2 is a possible D gene (6 bases). This CDR3 is built from 15 residues. Germline V gene sequence: CDR1 SGDLS, CDR2 YYNGEE. V lost 0 bases and J lost 2, with 12 bases in between. CDR3 bases: TGTGCCAGCAGCGTAGATACTAGCCGAGCCTACGAGCAGTACTTC. This translates into CASSVDTSRAYEQYF.

The rearrangement uses TRBV24-1 and TRBJ1-2; D is unresolved. Trimming left V 5 bases short and J 3 bases short, with 9 bases between. The CDR3 runs to 13 residues. Germline V CDR1 and CDR2: KGHDR, SFDVKD. The chain's CDR3 is CATSAETHYGYTF. CDR3 coding DNA: TGTGCCACCAGTGCAGAGACACACTATGGCTACACCTTC.